This T cell receptor (beta chain) was retrieved from a study of blood T cell repertoires in COVID-19. Study overall: Spain, Italy and the United States supplied samples that represented acute and convalescent COVID-19. PBMCs, B-cell-depleted T cells, or T cells provided the cDNA or gDNA that made up the material.

This clone appeared once. Trimming pared 4 bases from V and 2 bases from J, leaving 17 bases between. The CDR3 has 16 amino acids. Germline CDR1 is SGHRS and CDR2 is YFSETQ. The table came from immunoSEQ multiplex PCR; TCRdb's copy has only in-frame clones and leaves some out. The sample has about 80,000 clones, approximately 91% seen once. This chain uses TRBV5-1 with TRBJ2-3, with TRBD1 as a possible D gene (7 bases). This clonotype was sampled from a man aged 65 to 79 with active or convalescent COVID-19. Sequenced input: peripheral blood. The CDR3 here is CASSGGGPTPTDTQYF. CDR3 bases: TGCGCCAGCAGCGGAGGGGGCCCTACCCCCACAGATACGCAGTATTTT.